This TCR beta chain came from a study of cytomegalovirus exposure and HLA in healthy donors (dated by TCRdb to the late 2010s). Some background on the complete study: An earlier analysis of some 600 of the donors reported approximately 260 Gb of sequence data and 95 million to 140 million unique TCR beta sequences obtained from 180 million or so T cells. An early release covering approximately 600 HLA-typed donors comprised 250 to 350 gigabases of sequencing data and tens of millions of unique TCR sequences. Of the roughly 410 genotyped donors, roughly 80% were placed in the genetic ancestry cluster associated with self-reported Caucasian donors. The study aimed to test whether signatures of past pathogen exposure could be identified by cataloging public T cell receptors. Using immunosequencing, the study profiled T cell repertoires from 666 subjects and related those repertoires to cytomegalovirus serostatus. In addition to the first cohort of 500 to 850 subjects, a separate validation cohort of 120 different subjects was used. To predict cytomegalovirus infection status, the study brought together high-throughput TCR immunosequencing, statistical association of individual TCRs with disease status, and machine learning. In a later analysis, previously published TCR beta repertoires from 666 donors were re-analyzed and high-resolution HLA genotyping was added so that TCR occurrence patterns could be studied. The later analysis used no new phenotypic data to find candidate immune exposures, relying instead on TCR beta sequences and their occurrence across donors. An earlier analysis of 587 of the donors applied high-throughput TCR beta sequencing to assess whether each TCR beta V gene segment acted as functional or pseudogenic. Donor age, sex, ethnicity and CMV serostatus were collected together with the repertoire data. Genome-wide SNP genotypes for about 55% of the 666 donors were used in a later genetic analysis, which treated that subset as a discovery cohort. Every repertoire in the discovery cohort had been generated on one and the same sequencing platform. HLA typing included class I and class II loci at four-digit resolution. Typing coverage varied by locus: about 620-630 donors for A, B, C, DRB1 and DQB1; approximately 560 for DQA1; about 570 for DPA1; 400 to 480 for DPB1. Roughly 5 DR-DQ haplotypes were handled as single units for association and clustering because linkage in the cohort was strong. Among 398 genotyped donors of the cohort, an average of approximately 250,000 unique TCR beta nucleotide sequences were sequenced per donor, around a sixth of them non-productive.

In total, just over 650 healthy bone marrow donors made up the cohort. All cohort members were sampled while nominally healthy, although unrecorded immune exposures were likely present. The donor tested CMV seronegative, placing the donor among the 350 or so seronegative members of the cohort. Each donor provided a peripheral blood sample, and peripheral blood mononuclear cells were used for TCR beta sequencing. The Qiagen DNeasy Blood Extraction Kit was used to extract genomic DNA from the blood cell samples. Libraries were prepared through the immunoSEQ multiplex PCR assay. The multiplex PCR relied on a mix of 60 forward primers for TCR Vbeta segments and 13 reverse primers for TCR Jbeta segments. A multiplex PCR assay on genomic DNA amplified the CDR3 region of rearranged TCR beta genes. The amplified TCR beta libraries were sequenced on the Illumina HiSeq System as 87-base-pair reads. The authors' analysis ran thus. A later analysis counted about 82 million unique TCR beta chains across the 650 to 700 repertoires, and around 12 million of these chains were shared by at least two donors. A nearest-neighbor algorithm error-corrected the raw reads and collapsed the reads into unique sequences, merging closely related sequences to remove PCR and sequencing errors. Alignment of CDR3 sequences to IMGT reference sequences was used to assign V, D and J gene segments. For a sequence to be retained, a match of at least six nucleotides was required to both a V gene segment and a J gene segment. A rearrangement was called productive if the CDR3 had no stop codons and remained in frame with V and J, and every other rearrangement was called non-productive. Following IMGT convention, CDR3 was defined as the stretch from the second conserved V-encoded cysteine to the conserved J-encoded phenylalanine. The earlier analysis of 587 of the donors excluded sequences that lacked an unambiguous match to a single V gene segment. An earlier analysis of approximately 590 of the donors called V segments functional above 56.7% productive rearrangements and segregating when the between-donor standard deviation exceeded 5%. A statistical classification framework was built to diagnose cytomegalovirus status from the catalog of TCR beta chain sequences. In a later analysis, V and J genes were assigned by comparing TCR nucleotide sequences against IMGT/GENE-DB human TR gene sequences. In a later analysis, CDR3 sequences and most-parsimonious VDJ recombination scenarios were assigned using the TCRdist pipeline. In a later analysis, every TCR beta chain was defined by the combination of its CDR3 amino acid sequence and its V-gene family, and reads without a unique V-gene family were dropped. A later analysis removed over 500 highly shared, low-generation-probability nucleotide sequences to deal with suspected cross-contamination and a sequencing artifact. For each public chain, a later analysis derived a clonal expansion index from normalized ranks of inferred template counts within each repertoire. In a later analysis, generation probabilities were computed with a VDJ recombination model fitted to out-of-frame rearrangements, and the resulting probabilities were checked against IGoR. In a later analysis, hypergeometric tests were used to score TCR-TCR, TCR-HLA and TCR-CMV co-occurrence, with a repertoire-size bias correction applied to TCR pairs. A later analysis estimated false discovery rates by permuting HLA or CMV assignments 20 times. A later analysis grouped co-occurring TCRs with DBSCAN, adding TCRdist sequence similarity when clustering within HLA-allele-positive subsets. Repertoires with fewer than 30,000 or more than 120,000 public chains were left out of co-occurrence clustering, as were five repertoires with anomalous nucleotide sharing. Entries here come from immuneACCESS through TCRdb and include only in-frame sequences with V and J called. Some clones fail to appear in such tables; in the studies checked, an unresolved V gene covers under half of the shortfall, and the cause of the remainder is unknown. V and J calls and clone size are those listed in that table; D and trimming were worked out from the DNA. The sample table gives some 46,000 clones. Under 2% of the sample is held by the ten biggest clonotypes.

Worth noting for this clone: Its antigen is unknown.

V has 0 bases trimmed and J has 5 bases trimmed; junction bases matching no gene number 6. The CDR3 covers 17 residues, taking in both the cysteine and the phenylalanine. CDR3 DNA is the only sequence kept; it has 51 bases, read in frame from the first base. Based on the germline V gene, the CDR1 and CDR2 sequences are SGDLS and YYNGEE. Broad study findings and their caveats: In an earlier analysis of some 550 of the donors, most TCR beta V segments were observed in productive rearrangements about 90% or about 30% of the time, broadly matching IMGT annotations. About 15 rarely observed V segments, including chromosome 9 orphons, were excluded from the earlier analysis of some 590 of the donors because counts were too low. The authors suggested that the approach could potentially be extended to other disease states and immunological phenotypes. Because HLA typing was missing for some donors at each locus, association tests included only the typed subset. The study gave a list of more than 150 TCR beta chains associated with cytomegalovirus. A cluster of highly shared sequence variants was judged likely to be a technical artifact of the sequencing pipeline. While some public TCRs were present in many individuals, most TCR sequences turned up only very rarely across donors. Three of the identified cytomegalovirus-associated TCR beta chains were confirmed in vitro to be specific for cytomegalovirus antigens. According to a later analysis, parvovirus B19, influenza, CMV and Epstein-Barr virus appeared linked to several top co-occurrence clusters. Some IMGT-functional V segments, including TRBV6-2 and TRBV6-3, could not be told apart with the 87-base-pair reads, so those segments were excluded. Linkage disequilibrium might explain the correlated functional status among segregating V segments, but an unknown experimental factor could not be excluded. For the cohort, immune exposure information was limited to CMV serostatus. A later genetic analysis associated a missense DCLRE1C variant with V-gene and J-gene trimming of TCR beta chains, and an independent cohort replicated the association. The classifier was reported to diagnose cytomegalovirus status with high specificity and sensitivity in both the original cohort and the validation cohort. In a later analysis, the rate of TCR association differed among HLA loci, with DRB1 alleles having the most associated TCRs and HLA-C alleles having the fewest. Roughly uniform sequencing depth across donors was assumed in presence/absence analyses, although this assumption may not hold. A further reported finding was that TCR beta sequences accurately predicted the HLA-A and HLA-B alleles for most subjects in the first cohort. In this cohort, only TCR beta chains were sequenced, and detectable features were limited by the absence of alpha or paired-chain data. Compared with the 666-donor mean, donors in an Asian-associated ancestry cluster had fewer N-insertions in productive TCRs, according to a later genetic analysis. When HLA alleles, especially DR and DQ, strongly co-occurred, attributing TCR associations to individual alleles was difficult. At a false discovery rate of 0.05, a later analysis linked some 17,000 TCR beta sequences to specific HLA alleles. A later analysis found that most CMV-associated TCR beta chains appeared HLA-restricted, with HLA associations seemingly driven largely by CMV exposure. In a later analysis, HLA-associated TCR beta chains were found to be more clonally expanded and to have lower generation probabilities than equally common non-associated chains.

The sample was PBMCs. This sequence originates from a woman aged 30 to 39 in good health and CMV-seronegative. The V gene is TRBV9 and the J gene is TRBJ2-7; 15 of the junction bases match TRBD2. CDR3 sequence: CASSVAGTSGRRDEQYF. The sequence in DNA is TGTGCCAGCAGCGTAGCCGGGACTAGCGGGAGGCGGGACGAGCAGTACTTC.